A single sample gave rise to the 16 T cell receptor beta chains below, sequenced in a study of tumor-infiltrating lymphocytes in primary liver carcinoma (dated by TCRdb to about 2017). Blood RNA was extracted from unsorted whole blood using TRIzol reagent, and germline DNA was obtained with the DNeasy Blood & Tissue kit. TCRdb lists the instrument as Illumina HiSeq 2500. A constant-region primer and ProtoScript II reverse transcriptase were used to reverse-transcribe TCRbeta-specific cDNA from about 530 ng total RNA. TCRbeta libraries were built with three nested multiplex PCR rounds, a slightly modified ARM-PCR procedure. The first two PCR rounds used multiplex TRBV1-TRBV30 forward primers with a Cbeta reverse primer, each for around 10 cycles. The public sequencing data were trimmed at Q25 with fastp and processed into clonotypes with MiXCR by TCRdb, which kept only in-frame beta chains. Merged by CDR3 protein, the rows form single entries marked with the most common genes and DNA. The sample has about 320,000 distinct CDR3 sequences on record, 65% of them singletons. The top ten clones comprise 9% to 10% of the sample.

Sequencing was done on a sample of peripheral blood. These receptors originate from a man aged 40-55 years with primary liver carcinoma and hepatitis B virus infection.

On this clonotype: A read error may account for a junction end that differs from germline. This chain connects TRBV11-2 to TRBJ1-1, with D hard to call. Germline V CDR1 and CDR2: SGHAT, FQNNGV. There are 12 residues in the CDR3. The CDR3 coding sequence is TGTACCAGCAGCTTACTGAACACTGAAGCTTTCTTT. This codes for CTSSLLNTEAFF.

Worth noting for this clonotype: A much larger clone sits a single nucleotide away, making a read error possible. The V gene is TRBV12-5, the J gene TRBJ2-5; 11 positions agree with TRBD2. With V trimmed by 2 bases and J by 7 bases, 6 bases remained unmatched. The CDR3 is made up of 15 amino acids. CDR1 is LGHNT and CDR2 is FRNRAP in the germline V gene. CDR3 DNA: TGTGCTAGTGGTTTGACCCTAGCGGGAGGAGGGACCCAGTACTTC. Its translation: CASGLTLAGGGTQYF.

The rearrangement uses TRBV28 and TRBJ1-2, with TRBD1 identical over 8 bases. J lost 6 bases, V lost 2 bases, and 8 bases had no gene match. The germline CDR1 and CDR2 sequences are MDHEN and SYDVKM. The CDR3 has 15 residues. CDR3 nucleotides: TGTGCCAGCAGTTTACCTTACCCGACAGGGGATGGCTACACCTTC. Its translation is CASSLPYPTGDGYTF.

This clonotype was recorded only once. Possible read error: a much larger clone is one base away. V usage is TRBV6-6 and J usage is TRBJ2-1, with a possible D match to TRBD1 (6 bases). This CDR3 has 14 residues. Germline CDR1 is MNHNY and CDR2 is SVGAGI (reference sequence). The CDR3 bases are TGTGCCAGCAGTCCCAGGGGTCTCGGCAATGAGCATTTCTTC. Residues: CASSPRGLGNEHFF.

The gene calls are TRBV29-1 and TRBJ2-1; D is unclear. The CDR3 is 9 residues long. From germline, CDR1 is SQVTM and CDR2 ANQGSEA. The CDR3 is CGARAEQFF. For the CDR3, the DNA is TGCGGCGCTCGGGCTGAGCAGTTCTTC.

This chain uses TRBV28 with TRBJ2-1; D may be TRBD1 (6 bases). V was cut by 10 bases and J by 11 bases, with 24 bases left in between. This CDR3 comprises 14 residues. The V gene's germline CDR1 is MDHEN and CDR2 SYDVKM. CDR3: CATQGFGADCKQFF. As DNA, the CDR3 is TGTGCCACACAGGGATTCGGAGCGGACTGTAAGCAGTTCTTC.

This chain joins TRBV5-6 and TRBJ1-1, with D unclear. Trimming took off 4 bases at V and 11 bases at J, with 27 bases between the two ends. CDR3 length: 16 amino acids. CDR1 is SGHDT and CDR2 is YYEEEE in the germline V gene. The CDR3 region has the DNA TGTGCCAGCAGCCTCCGACGGGTGCGGCAACCCTTTGGGGCTTTCTTT. Translating gives CASSLRRVRQPFGAFF.

The J gene is TRBJ2-3, the V gene TRBV29-1; the match to TRBD2 covers 8 bases. The CDR3 totals 14 residues. The V gene's germline CDR1 is SQVTM and CDR2 ANQGSEA. CDR3 loop: CNVEFAGGADTQYF. Written as DNA, the CDR3 is TGCAATGTTGAATTCGCGGGAGGCGCAGATACGCAGTATTTT.

Of note for this clonotype: No conserved phenylalanine or tryptophan is present at the end of the CDR3, so a read error is the likely explanation. The DNA is omitted, as the CDR3 cannot be located on it reliably, and the CDR3 follows TCRdb's listing. The chain uses TRBV6-2 or TRBV6-3 and TRBJ2-2; TRBD1, the table's D call, was not compared with the DNA. The CDR3 length is 19 residues, termini included. From germline, CDR1 is MNHEY and CDR2 SVGEGT. CDR3 residues: CASSSPTPDRILHTGELLI.

Concerning this clonotype: Compared with germline, one end of the junction differs, possibly owing to a read error. J is TRBJ1-5 and V is TRBV29-1; D may be TRBD1 (5 bases). The germline gives CDR1 SQVTM, CDR2 ANQGSEA. CDR3 length equals 15 residues. CDR3 sequence: CSVVIGIPGSQPQHF. In DNA, the CDR3 is TGCAGCGTTGTAATCGGAATTCCAGGGAGTCAGCCCCAGCACTTT.

This clonotype came up a few times. A read error is possible here, since a much larger clone lies one base away. This sequence joins TRBV12-3 or TRBV12-4 and TRBJ1-3; D uncertain. This CDR3 is built from 14 residues. Trimming cost V 2 bases and J 0 bases, with 5 bases left between them. Here the CDR3 DNA reads TGTGCCAGCAGTTTATCCGGCTCTGGAAACACCATATATTTT. Translated, it gives CASSLSGSGNTIYF.

This clonotype was seen only a few times. The chain links TRBV11-2 to TRBJ2-2, with D possibly being TRBD2 (6 bases). Trimming pared 2 bases from V and 4 bases from J, leaving 11 bases between. Germline V gene lookup returns CDR1 SGHAT and CDR2 FQNNGV. The CDR3 loop spans 15 amino acids. The CDR3 protein is CASSLYPAGTGELFF. CDR3 in DNA: TGTGCCAGCAGCTTATACCCAGCGGGCACCGGGGAGCTGTTTTTT.

On this clonotype itself: Being one base from a much bigger clone, this may be a read error. V and J are TRBV29-1 and TRBJ2-7; TRBD2 might be the D (5 bases). The germline V gene has CDR1 SQVTM and CDR2 ANQGSEA. There are 11 residues in the CDR3. V gave up 8 bases and J gave up 6 bases, with 14 bases separating them. In DNA form, the CDR3 reads TGCAGCATTGCGGGCGCCCGCGAGCAGTACTTC. It is translated as CSIAGAREQYF.

There are a few counts of this clonotype. Given a much more abundant clone one base away, this may be a read error. This chain connects TRBV29-1 to TRBJ1-2, with unresolved D. The CDR3 is made up of 10 amino acids. Germline CDR1 SQVTM, CDR2 ANQGSEA. The chain's CDR3 is CNVEFYGYTF. The CDR3 region has the DNA TGCAACGTTGAGTTCTATGGCTACACCTTC.

As for this clonotype: A read error is likely, as this CDR3 ends without the conserved phenylalanine or tryptophan. This chain uses TRBV29-1 with TRBJ2-7, with D possibly matching TRBD2 (5 bases). Looked up from germline, CDR1 is SQVTM and CDR2 is ANQGSEA. The CDR3 consists of 16 residues. CDR3: CSVEELLRTGTYEQYL. In nucleotides, the CDR3 is TGCAGTGTTGAAGAGTTGCTGCGGACGGGGACCTACGAGCAGTACTTG.

Many counts were recorded for this clonotype. The chain is built from TRBV6-1 and TRBJ2-1, with D tentatively TRBD2 (5 bases). This CDR3 has 15 amino acids. V was cut by 4 bases and J by 1 base, with 11 bases left in between. Germline-derived CDR1 and CDR2 are MNHNS and SASEGT. The CDR3 bases are TGTGCCAGCAGTGTCGCCAGGAGGTCCTACAATGAGCAGTTCTTC. Protein product: CASSVARRSYNEQFF.